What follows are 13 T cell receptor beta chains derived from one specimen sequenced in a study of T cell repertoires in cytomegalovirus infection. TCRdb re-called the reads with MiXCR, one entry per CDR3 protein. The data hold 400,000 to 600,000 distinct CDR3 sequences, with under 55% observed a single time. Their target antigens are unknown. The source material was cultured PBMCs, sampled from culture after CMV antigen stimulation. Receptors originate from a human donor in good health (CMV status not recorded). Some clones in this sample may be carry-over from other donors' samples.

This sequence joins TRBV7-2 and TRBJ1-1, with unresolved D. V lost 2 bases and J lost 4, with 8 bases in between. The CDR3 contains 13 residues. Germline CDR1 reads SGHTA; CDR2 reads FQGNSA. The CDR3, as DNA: TGTGCCAGCAGCTTAAACTTATTCACTGAAGCTTTCTTT. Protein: CASSLNLFTEAFF.

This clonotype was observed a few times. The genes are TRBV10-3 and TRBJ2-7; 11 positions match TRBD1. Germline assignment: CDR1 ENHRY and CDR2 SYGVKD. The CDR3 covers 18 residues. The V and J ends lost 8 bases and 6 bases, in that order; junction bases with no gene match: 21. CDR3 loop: CAIHDRTGGTSAIGEQYF. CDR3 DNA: TGTGCCATCCATGATAGGACAGGGGGCACTAGCGCGATCGGCGAGCAGTACTTC.

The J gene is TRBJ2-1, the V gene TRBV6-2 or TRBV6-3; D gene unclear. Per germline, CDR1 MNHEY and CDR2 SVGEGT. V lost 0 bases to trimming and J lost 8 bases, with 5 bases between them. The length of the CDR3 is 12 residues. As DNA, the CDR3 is TGTGCCAGCAGTTACTCGATACATGAGCAGTTCTTC. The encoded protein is CASSYSIHEQFF.

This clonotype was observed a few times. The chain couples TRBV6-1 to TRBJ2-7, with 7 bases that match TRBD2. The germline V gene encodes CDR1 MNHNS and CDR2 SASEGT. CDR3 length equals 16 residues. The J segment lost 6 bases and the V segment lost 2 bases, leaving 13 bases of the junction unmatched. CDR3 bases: TGTGCCAGCAGTGAATTCGGCGGGAGTCCAAGGGTCGAGCAGTACTTC. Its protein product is CASSEFGGSPRVEQYF.

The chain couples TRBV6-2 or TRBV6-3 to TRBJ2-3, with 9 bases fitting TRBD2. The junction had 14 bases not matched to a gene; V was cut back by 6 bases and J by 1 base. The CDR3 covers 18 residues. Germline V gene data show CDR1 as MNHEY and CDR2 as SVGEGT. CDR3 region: CASSPRTSDSWGTDTQYF. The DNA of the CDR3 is TGTGCCAGCAGCCCCAGGACTAGCGACTCTTGGGGCACAGATACGCAGTATTTT.

In nucleotides, the CDR3 is TGTGCCAGCAGCCTATGGAGGGACTACAACAATCAAGAGACCCAGTACTTC. It encodes CASSLWRDYNNQETQYF. This chain joins TRBV7-9 and TRBJ2-5, with TRBD2 identical over 7 bases. Germline CDR1 is SEHNR and CDR2 is FQNEAQ (reference sequence). The CDR3 totals 17 residues. Trimming removed 5 bases from V and 2 bases from J; junction bases left unmatched: 14.

CDR3 nucleotide sequence: TGCGCCAGCAGTGAGTCGGGACTAGCGGGAGACTACGAGCAGTACTTC. It encodes CASSESGLAGDYEQYF. This rearrangement joins TRBV10-1 to TRBJ2-7; TRBD2 matches at 14 bases. Trimming removed 0 bases from V and 3 bases from J; junction bases left unmatched: 1. The CDR3 extends over 16 amino acids. Germline assignment: CDR1 WNHNN and CDR2 SYGVQD (reference sequence).

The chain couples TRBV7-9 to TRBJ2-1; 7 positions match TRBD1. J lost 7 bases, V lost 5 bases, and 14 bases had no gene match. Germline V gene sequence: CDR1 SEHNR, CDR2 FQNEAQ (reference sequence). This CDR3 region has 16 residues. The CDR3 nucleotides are TGTGCCAGCAGCCCGGGCCGGCCGGGACAGATAAATGAGCAGTTCTTC. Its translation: CASSPGRPGQINEQFF.

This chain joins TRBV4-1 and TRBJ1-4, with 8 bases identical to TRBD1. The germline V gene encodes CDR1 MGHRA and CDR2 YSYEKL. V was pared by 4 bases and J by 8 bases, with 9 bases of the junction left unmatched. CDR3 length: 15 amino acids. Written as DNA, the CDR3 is TGCGCCAGCAGCCCCGGACAGGGAAATTACGAAAAACTGTTTTTT. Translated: CASSPGQGNYEKLFF.

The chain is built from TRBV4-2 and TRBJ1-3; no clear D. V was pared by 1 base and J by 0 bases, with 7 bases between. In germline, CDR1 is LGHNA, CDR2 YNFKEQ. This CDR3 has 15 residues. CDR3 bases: TGTGCCAGCAGCCAAGTCGGTTCCTCTGGAAACACCATATATTTT. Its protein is CASSQVGSSGNTIYF.

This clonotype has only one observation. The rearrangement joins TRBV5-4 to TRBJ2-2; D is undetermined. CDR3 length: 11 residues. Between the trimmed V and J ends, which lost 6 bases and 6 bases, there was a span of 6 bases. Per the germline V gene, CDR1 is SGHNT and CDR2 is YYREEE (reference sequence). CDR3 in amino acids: CASKQAGELFF. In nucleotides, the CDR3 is TGTGCCAGCAAGCAGGCCGGGGAGCTGTTTTTT.

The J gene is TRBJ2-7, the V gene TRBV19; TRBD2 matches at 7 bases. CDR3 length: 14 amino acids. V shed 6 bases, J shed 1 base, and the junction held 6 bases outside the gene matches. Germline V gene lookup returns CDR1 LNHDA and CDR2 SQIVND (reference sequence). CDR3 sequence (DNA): TGTGCCAGTAGACCACTAGCGACTTCCTACGAGCAGTACTTC. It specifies CASRPLATSYEQYF.

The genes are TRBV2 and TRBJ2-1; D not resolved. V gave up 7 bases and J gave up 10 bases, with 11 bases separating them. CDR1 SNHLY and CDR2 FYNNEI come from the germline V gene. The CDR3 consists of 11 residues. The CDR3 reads CASTTANEQFF. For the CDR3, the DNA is TGTGCCAGCACAACGGCGAACGAGCAGTTCTTC.